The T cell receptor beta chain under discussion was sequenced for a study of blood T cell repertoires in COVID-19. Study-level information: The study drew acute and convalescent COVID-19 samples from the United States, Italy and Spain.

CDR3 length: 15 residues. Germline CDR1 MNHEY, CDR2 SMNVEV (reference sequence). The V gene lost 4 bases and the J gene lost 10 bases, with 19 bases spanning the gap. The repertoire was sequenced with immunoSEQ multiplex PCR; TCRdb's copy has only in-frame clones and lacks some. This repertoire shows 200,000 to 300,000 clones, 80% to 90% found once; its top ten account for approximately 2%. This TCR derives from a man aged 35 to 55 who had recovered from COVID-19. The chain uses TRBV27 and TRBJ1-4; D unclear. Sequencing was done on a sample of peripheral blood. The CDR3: CASSSDGMVGGKLFF. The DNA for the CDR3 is TGTGCCAGCAGTTCCGACGGGATGGTTGGTGGAAAACTGTTTTTT.